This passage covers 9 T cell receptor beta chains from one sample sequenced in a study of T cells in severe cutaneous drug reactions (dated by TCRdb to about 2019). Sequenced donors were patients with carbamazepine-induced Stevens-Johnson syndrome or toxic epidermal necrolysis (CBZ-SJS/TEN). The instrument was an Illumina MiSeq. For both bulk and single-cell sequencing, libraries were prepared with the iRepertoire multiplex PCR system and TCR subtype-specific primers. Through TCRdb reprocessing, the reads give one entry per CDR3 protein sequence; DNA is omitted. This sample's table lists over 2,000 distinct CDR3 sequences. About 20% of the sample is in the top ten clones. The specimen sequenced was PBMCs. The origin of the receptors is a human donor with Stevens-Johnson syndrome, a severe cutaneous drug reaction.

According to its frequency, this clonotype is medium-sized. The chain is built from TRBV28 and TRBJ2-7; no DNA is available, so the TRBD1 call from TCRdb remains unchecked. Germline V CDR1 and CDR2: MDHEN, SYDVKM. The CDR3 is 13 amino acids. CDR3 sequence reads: CASTRTGLYEQYF.

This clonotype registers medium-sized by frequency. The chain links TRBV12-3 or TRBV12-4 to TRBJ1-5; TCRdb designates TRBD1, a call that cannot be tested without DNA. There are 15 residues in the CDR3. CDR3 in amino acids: CASSPGGWGNQPQHF.

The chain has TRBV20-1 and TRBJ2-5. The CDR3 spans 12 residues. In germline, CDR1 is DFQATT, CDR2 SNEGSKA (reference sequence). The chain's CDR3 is CSAVKWEETQYF.

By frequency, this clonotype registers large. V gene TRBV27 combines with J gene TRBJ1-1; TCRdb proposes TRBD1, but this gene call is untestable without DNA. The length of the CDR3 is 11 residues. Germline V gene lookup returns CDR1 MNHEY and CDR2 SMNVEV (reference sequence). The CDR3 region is CASRLGAKAFF.

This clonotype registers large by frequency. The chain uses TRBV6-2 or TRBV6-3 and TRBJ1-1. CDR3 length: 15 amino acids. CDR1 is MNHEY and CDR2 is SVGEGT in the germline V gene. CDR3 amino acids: CASRGMTGLNTEAFF.

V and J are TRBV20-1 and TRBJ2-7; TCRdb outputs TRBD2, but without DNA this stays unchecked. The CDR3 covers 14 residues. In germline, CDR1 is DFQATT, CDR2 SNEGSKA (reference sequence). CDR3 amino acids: CSALGLAGGVEQYF.

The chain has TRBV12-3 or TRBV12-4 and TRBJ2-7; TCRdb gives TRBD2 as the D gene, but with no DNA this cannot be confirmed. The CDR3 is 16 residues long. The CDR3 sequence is CASSFRGSGVSYEQYF.

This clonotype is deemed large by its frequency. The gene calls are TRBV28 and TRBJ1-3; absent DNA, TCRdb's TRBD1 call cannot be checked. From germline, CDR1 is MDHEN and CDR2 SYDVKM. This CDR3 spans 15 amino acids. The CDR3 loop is CASRLGPNSGNTIYF.

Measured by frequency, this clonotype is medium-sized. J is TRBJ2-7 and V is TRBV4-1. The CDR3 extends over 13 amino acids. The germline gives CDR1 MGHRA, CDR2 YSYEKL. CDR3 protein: CASSQQISYEQYF.